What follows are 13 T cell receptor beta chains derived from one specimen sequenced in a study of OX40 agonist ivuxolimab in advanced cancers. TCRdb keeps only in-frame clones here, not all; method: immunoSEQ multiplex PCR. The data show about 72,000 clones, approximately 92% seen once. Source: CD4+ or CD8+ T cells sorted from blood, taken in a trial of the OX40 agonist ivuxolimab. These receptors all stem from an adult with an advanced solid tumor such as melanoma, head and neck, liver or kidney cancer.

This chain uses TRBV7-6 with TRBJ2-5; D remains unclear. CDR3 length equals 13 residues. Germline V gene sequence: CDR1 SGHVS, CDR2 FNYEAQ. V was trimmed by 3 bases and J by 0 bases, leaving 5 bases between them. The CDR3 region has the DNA TGTGCCAGCAGCTTTCCGTACCAAGAGACCCAGTACTTC. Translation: CASSFPYQETQYF.

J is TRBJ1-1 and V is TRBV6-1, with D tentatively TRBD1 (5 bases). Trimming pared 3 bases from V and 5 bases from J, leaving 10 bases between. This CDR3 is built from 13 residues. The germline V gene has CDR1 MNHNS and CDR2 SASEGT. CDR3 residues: CASSEAGGTEAFF. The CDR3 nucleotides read TGTGCCAGCAGTGAGGCGGGGGGAACTGAAGCTTTCTTT.

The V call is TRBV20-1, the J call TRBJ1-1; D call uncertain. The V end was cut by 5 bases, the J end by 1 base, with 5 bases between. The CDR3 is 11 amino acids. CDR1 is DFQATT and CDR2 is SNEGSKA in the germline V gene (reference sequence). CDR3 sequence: CSAWRNTEAFF. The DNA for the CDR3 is TGCAGTGCTTGGCGGAACACTGAAGCTTTCTTT.

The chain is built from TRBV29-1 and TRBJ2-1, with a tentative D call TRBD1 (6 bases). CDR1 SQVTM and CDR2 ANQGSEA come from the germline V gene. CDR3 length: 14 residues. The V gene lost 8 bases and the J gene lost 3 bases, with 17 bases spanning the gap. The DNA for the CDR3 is TGCAGCCCATCCCGGGACACGTACTACAATGAGCAGTTCTTC. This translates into CSPSRDTYYNEQFF.

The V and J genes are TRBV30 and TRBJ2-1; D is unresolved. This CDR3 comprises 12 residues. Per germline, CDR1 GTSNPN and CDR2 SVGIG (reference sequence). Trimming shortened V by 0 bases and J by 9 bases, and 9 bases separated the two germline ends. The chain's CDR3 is CAWSVGSGEQFF. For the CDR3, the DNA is TGTGCCTGGAGTGTAGGGTCGGGTGAGCAGTTCTTC.

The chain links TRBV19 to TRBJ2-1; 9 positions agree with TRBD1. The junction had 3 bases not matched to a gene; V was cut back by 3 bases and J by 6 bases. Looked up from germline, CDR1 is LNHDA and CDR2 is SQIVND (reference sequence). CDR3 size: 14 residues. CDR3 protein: CASSISTGGNEQFF. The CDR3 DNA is TGTGCCAGTAGTATTTCGACAGGGGGCAATGAGCAGTTCTTC.

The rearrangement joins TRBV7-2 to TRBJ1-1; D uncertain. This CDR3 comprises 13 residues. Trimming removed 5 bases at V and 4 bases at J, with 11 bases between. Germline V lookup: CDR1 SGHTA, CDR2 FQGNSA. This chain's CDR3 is CASSPTMPTEAFF. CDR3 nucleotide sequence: TGTGCCAGCAGCCCTACCATGCCCACTGAAGCTTTCTTT.

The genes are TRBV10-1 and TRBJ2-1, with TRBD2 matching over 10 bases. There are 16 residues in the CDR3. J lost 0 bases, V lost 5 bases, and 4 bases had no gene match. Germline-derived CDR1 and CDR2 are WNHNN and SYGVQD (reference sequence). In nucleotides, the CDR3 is TGCGCCAGCAGTCAGAGCGGGGGGGCCTCCTACAATGAGCAGTTCTTC. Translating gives CASSQSGGASYNEQFF.

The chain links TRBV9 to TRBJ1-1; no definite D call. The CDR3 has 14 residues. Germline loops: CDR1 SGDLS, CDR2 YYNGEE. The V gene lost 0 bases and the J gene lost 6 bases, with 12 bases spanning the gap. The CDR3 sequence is CASSVAPSQAEAFF. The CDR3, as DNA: TGTGCCAGCAGCGTAGCCCCTTCTCAAGCTGAAGCTTTCTTT.

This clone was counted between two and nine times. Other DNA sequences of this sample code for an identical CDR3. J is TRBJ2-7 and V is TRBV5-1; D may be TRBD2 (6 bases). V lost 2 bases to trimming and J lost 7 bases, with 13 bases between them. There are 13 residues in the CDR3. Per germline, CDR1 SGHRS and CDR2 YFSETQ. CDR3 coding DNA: TGCGCCAGCAGCTTTAGCGGAGAAGGGGAGCAGTACTTC. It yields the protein CASSFSGEGEQYF. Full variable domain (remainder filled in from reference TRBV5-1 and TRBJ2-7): KAGVTQTPRYLIKTRGQQVTLSCSPISGHRSVSWYQQTPGQGLQFLFEYFSETQRNKGNFPGRFSGRQFSNSRSEMNVSTLELGDSALYLCASSFSGEGEQYFGPGTRLTVT.

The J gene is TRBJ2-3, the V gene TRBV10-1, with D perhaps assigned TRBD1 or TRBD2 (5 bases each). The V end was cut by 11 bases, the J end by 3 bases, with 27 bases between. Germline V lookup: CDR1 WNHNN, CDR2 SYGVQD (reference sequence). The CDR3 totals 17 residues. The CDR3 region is CARQKIVREDRTDTQYF. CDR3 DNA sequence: TGCGCCCGCCAGAAGATCGTGAGGGAAGACAGAACAGATACGCAGTATTTT.

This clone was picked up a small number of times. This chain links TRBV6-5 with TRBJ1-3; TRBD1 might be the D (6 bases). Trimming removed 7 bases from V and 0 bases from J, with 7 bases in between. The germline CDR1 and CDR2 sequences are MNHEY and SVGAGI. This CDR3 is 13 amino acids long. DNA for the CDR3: TGTGCCAGCAACAGGGCCTCTGGAAACACCATATATTTT. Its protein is CASNRASGNTIYF.

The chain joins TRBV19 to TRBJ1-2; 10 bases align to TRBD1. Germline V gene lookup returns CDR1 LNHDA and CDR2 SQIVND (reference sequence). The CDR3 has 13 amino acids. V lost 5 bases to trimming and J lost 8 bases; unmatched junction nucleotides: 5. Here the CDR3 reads CASSPGQGMGYTF. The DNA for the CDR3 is TGTGCCAGTAGTCCGGGACAGGGGATGGGCTACACCTTC.